This entry is about one T cell receptor (beta chain). This clone was seen more than once but under ten times. Its antigen remains undetermined. No base quality values were provided; no much bigger clone lies one nucleotide off. The germline V gene yields SGHDN for CDR1 and FVKESK for CDR2. The junction shows trimming of 3 bases on V and 4 bases on J, plus 13 bases between the germline ends. Including the terminal cysteine and phenylalanine, the CDR3 comprises 16 residues. Of the read, only the CDR3 DNA is kept; its 48 bases are in frame from base 1. Participants in the prospective study were aged roughly 18 to 100 years, lived in 20 to 25 United States geographic areas, and enrolled through a virtual design. In the prospective study, participants were assigned to cohorts based on the clinical history participants reported in a screening survey and a study questionnaire. For ImmuneRACE Cohort 3, a participant was defined as recovered based on two consecutive negative NP/OP PCR tests, clearance by a healthcare professional, or resolution of symptoms. In the prospective study, whole blood, serum and a nasopharyngeal or oropharyngeal swab were collected from each participant by mobile phlebotomists. Additional blood draws and questionnaires over an approximately 2-month period could optionally be provided by prospective study participants. Prospective study blood samples were shipped either frozen or at room temperature before DNA extraction.

TCRbeta CDR3 regions were amplified from genomic DNA by means of the immunoSEQ Assay, a bias-controlled multiplex PCR. Per the original workflow: The number of nucleated cells in each sample was estimated from the amplification of reference gene primers within the assay. To quantify the absolute abundance of each unique TCRbeta CDR3 rearrangement, sequence reads were collapsed and filtered. For each sample, productive Simpson clonality was calculated as the square root of Simpson's diversity index across productive rearrangements. This is the immuneACCESS table as TCRdb keeps it, with only in-frame sequences that have V and J called. A part of the clones is gone; compared with another copy, unresolved V genes explain less than half, and the rest is unexplained. V, J and clone size derive from that table, while D and trimming were established from the DNA sequence. The sample table holds a few hundred thousand clones, of which roughly 90% were seen once. The ten biggest clones cover more than 1% of the sample.

The sample originates from a study of blood T cell repertoires in COVID-19 (dated by TCRdb to about 2020). Concerning the study at large: The collaborator samples originated in the United States, Italy and Spain and spanned the acute and convalescent phases of COVID-19. The prospective study material was composed of cDNA or gDNA derived from T cells, B-cell-depleted T cells, or PBMCs. Deeply sampled blood TCRbeta repertoires from subjects exposed to, actively infected with, or recovered from COVID-19 were included in the dataset. The repertoires were released in a freely available public database meant as a resource for research on the immune response to SARS-CoV-2. Samples were obtained from the ongoing ImmuneRACE study (first 160 participants) and from 1,200 or so subjects provided by 6 global collaborators. A de-identified subject ID, COVID-19 status, age in years and sex were almost always included in the sample metadata. Where HLA class I and class II types were available, the types were taken from metadata supplied by the sample provider, not from assay-based typing. Broader findings and caveats from the paper: How much clinical and demographic metadata was included differed by source and by participant, and the metadata was provided uncurated.

The sequenced sample consisted of PBMCs or T cells enriched from blood (not recorded which). This sequence originates from a woman aged 30 to 39 who had recovered from COVID-19. The rearrangement combines TRBV14 with TRBJ1-6; D gene: possibly TRBD1, on 5 matching bases. The DNA reads as follows: TGTGCCAGCAGCCAGGGGGGAACTCGATATAATTCACCCCTCCACTTT. Its protein is CASSQGGTRYNSPLHF.